In this sample, the clone carrying this TCR beta chain turned up many times. This sample was included in a study of CD8+CD57+ T cells in acquired aplastic anemia. Study-level information: Sorted CD4+ plus CD8+ cells gave DNA averaging 3.2 ug.

Both TCR beta VDJ combination and CDR3 sequence profiling were carried out. Genomic DNA was the template for this profiling. TCRdb redid the calling of the reads with MiXCR, one entry per CDR3 protein. The table lists approximately 200,000 distinct CDR3 sequences, roughly 50% of them singletons. The CDR3 is made up of 12 amino acids. V was shortened by 6 bases and J by 2 bases, with 7 bases between the two germline ends. Germline lookup yields CDR1 MNHNS and CDR2 SASEGT. Individuals selected for sequencing had exhibited CD8+CD57+ cell expansion on flow cytometry. The sample taken for sequencing was sorted CD4+, CD8+, or CD8+CD57+ T cells (not recorded which) from PBMCs. This clonotype originated in a human donor with aplastic anemia. The chain carries TRBV6-1 and TRBJ2-5; D unresolved. DNA of the CDR3: TGTGCCAGCAGGTTGCAGCAAGAGACCCAGTACTTC. This gives the protein CASRLQQETQYF.